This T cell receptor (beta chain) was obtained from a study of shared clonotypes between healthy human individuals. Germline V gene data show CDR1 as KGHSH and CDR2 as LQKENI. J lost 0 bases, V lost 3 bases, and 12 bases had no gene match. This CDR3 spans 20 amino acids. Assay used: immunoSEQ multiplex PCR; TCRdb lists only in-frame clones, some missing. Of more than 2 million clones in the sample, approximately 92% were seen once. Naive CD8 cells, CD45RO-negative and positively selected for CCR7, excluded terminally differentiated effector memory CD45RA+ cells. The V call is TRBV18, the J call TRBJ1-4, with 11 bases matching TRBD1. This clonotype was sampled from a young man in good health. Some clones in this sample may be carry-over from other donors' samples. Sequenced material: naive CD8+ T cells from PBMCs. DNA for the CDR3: TGTGCCAGCTCACCCCAGTTCTTGGGGACAGGGGGAGCAACTAATGAAAAACTGTTTTTT. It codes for CASSPQFLGTGGATNEKLFF.